This T cell receptor beta chain was captured by sequencing in a study of human T cells and chemical hapten exposure (dated by TCRdb to about 2021). About the investigation overall: For sensitization, 2% DPC in acetone was applied to a roughly 2 cm by roughly 2 cm area of upper inner arm skin. Patients additionally received weekly therapeutic DPC doses to the scalp throughout the roughly 23-week study period. Patch testing was performed on the upper back with Finn chambers containing 0.01% DPC, and the patch tests were scored after 6 days according to International Contact Dermatitis Research Group standards. The patient cohort, mostly female, included alopecia areata with under or over 50% scalp involvement, alopecia totalis and alopecia universalis. Libraries were combined into a pool for sequencing, and differences in TCR yield between samples came mainly from small differences in library volumes within the pool. The study tracked peripheral blood TCR repertoire changes in vivo during primary and secondary sensitization to the hapten diphenylcyclopropenone (DPC) in alopecia patients. Blood was sampled from patients pre-sensitization (week 0) and at 2, 6 and about 24 weeks after DPC sensitization. For TCR sequencing, blood came from 25 to 30 alopecia patients at anywhere from one to four time points (pre-sensitization, 2, 6 and 24 weeks). From each blood RNA sample, both TCR alpha and TCR beta chains were sequenced.

From V the trimming removes 8 bases and from J it removes 9 bases, while the gene matches leave 15 bases of the junction unaccounted for. According to the germline V gene, CDR1 reads MDHEN and CDR2 reads SYDVKM. The CDR3 measures 15 amino acids from cysteine to phenylalanine. The DNA shown is the 45-base CDR3, in frame from base 1. This clonotype was recorded many times. It lacks a known antigen. Within one base of it there is no much larger clone, and no base qualities were kept. Paper-wide results and their limitations: DPC sensitization did not change the number of TCRs with a frequency above 1 in 1000, and there was no evidence of changes in global repertoire structure. Because every patient had alopecia, a presumed autoimmune disease, the patients' immune response might differ from that of healthy individuals. Expanded TCRs formed significantly more large CDR3 similarity clusters than pre-sensitization or healthy control sets, consistent with antigen-driven responses. After repeated subsampling, changes were observed in the strength of the expansion versus patch-test correlation and in the threshold at which the correlation became significant. The number of PT1 expanded TCRs positively correlated with patch test score, significant at thresholds 8, 16 and 32 but not 4.

The intended sense of this specimen's time point label: pre-sensitization, week 0. Sample treatment or condition, as interpreted from the label and publication: therapeutic diphenylcyclopropenone sensitization with weekly scalp DPC. Total RNA was extracted from unfractionated whole blood collected in Tempus Blood RNA tubes. At each patch-test visit, blood was drawn before the patch test was applied. Patients were eligible if aged 18 to 70, diagnosed with alopecia and judged suitable for DPC therapy, and pregnant patients were excluded. The library was produced with RACE. Sequenced using a NextSeq 500. During library preparation, unique molecular identifiers were attached to individual cDNA molecules so that TCRs could be counted in a quantitative, reproducible way. From the authors' description of their analysis: The median number of TCRs per sample was 95,638, ranging from about 23,224 to 700,000. The Decombinator software suite was used to annotate V, J and CDR3 in the TCR reads. For PS versus PT1 abundance plots, all samples were subsampled to the same number of TCRs (28,000). TCRs were defined as expanded if absent before sensitization and observed at least eight times at the 2-week time point. The raw public data were reprocessed by TCRdb itself: fastp quality trimming at Q25, MiXCR clonotype calling, in-frame beta chains only. Rows with one shared CDR3 protein collapse into an entry with the most common genes and DNA. The V and J calls shown here were made by TCRdb, not taken from the authors' results. A total of 35,000 or so distinct CDR3 sequences appear in this sample, about 9.3% of them only once. The top ten constitute 25% to 30% of the sample.

The chain joins TRBV28 to TRBJ1-5; 8 of the junction bases match TRBD1. Sequenced here: whole blood, sampled in connection with sensitization to the hapten diphenylcyclopropenone (DPC). This receptor was obtained from a man between 50 and 59 years old with alopecia areata. Some clones in this sample may be carry-over from other donors' samples. The CDR3: CASLAGQGALRPQHF. The sequenced DNA: TGTGCCAGCCTTGCGGGGCAGGGGGCGTTGCGGCCCCAGCATTTT.